This T cell receptor (beta chain) was sequenced for a study of blood T cell repertoires in COVID-19. Assay used: immunoSEQ multiplex PCR; TCRdb lists only in-frame clones, some missing. The data contain roughly 150,000 clones, 80% to 90% of them singletons. From germline, CDR1 is SNHLY and CDR2 FYNNEI. V was shortened by 7 bases and J by 4 bases, with 14 bases between the two germline ends. The CDR3 is 15 residues long. J is TRBJ1-6 and V is TRBV2; D possibly corresponds to TRBD1 (6 bases). The sample consisted of peripheral blood. This clonotype originated in a woman aged 70-85 years with COVID-19, enrolled during active disease. The CDR3 loop reads CASTFRTDYNSPLHF. The CDR3, as DNA: TGTGCCAGCACATTTCGGACAGATTATAATTCACCCCTCCACTTT. Complete variable domain (other parts from reference TRBV2 and TRBJ1-6): EPEVTQTPSHQVTQMGQEVILRCVPISNHLYFYWYRQILGQKVEFLVSFYNNEISEKSEIFDDQFSVERPDGSNFTLKIRSTKLEDSAMYFCASTFRTDYNSPLHFGNGTRLTVT.